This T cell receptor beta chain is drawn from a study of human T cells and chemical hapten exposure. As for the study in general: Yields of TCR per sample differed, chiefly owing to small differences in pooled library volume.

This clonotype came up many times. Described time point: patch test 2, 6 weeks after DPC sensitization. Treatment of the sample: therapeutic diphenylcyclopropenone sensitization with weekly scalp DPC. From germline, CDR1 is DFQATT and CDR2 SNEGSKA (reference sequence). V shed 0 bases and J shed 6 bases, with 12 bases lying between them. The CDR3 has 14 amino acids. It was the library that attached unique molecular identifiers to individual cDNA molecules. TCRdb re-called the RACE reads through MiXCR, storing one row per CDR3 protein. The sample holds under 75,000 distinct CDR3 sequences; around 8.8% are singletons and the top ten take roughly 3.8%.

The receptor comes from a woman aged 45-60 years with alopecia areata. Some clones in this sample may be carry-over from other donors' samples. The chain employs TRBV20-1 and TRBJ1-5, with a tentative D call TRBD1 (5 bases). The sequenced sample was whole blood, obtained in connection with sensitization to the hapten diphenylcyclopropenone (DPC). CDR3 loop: CSARDQRGGQPQHF. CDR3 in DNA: TGCAGTGCTAGAGATCAAAGGGGAGGTCAGCCCCAGCATTTT.